One sample yielded the 11 T cell receptor beta chains listed below, sequenced in a study of blood T cell repertoires in COVID-19 (dated by TCRdb to 2018 to 2020). Libraries were made using the immunoSEQ multiplex PCR assay. Drawn from immuneACCESS, this table holds only the in-frame rearrangements with V and J called that TCRdb kept. Clones are partly lost; checked studies trace under half to an unresolved V gene and leave the rest unexplained. Within this sample are 250,000 to 300,000 clones, with roughly nine tenths of them counted one time only. Jointly, the top ten make up more than 10% of the sample. Specimen: peripheral blood. These receptors originate from a woman in her twenties or thirties with COVID-19, enrolled during active disease.

CDR3 loop: CASSSPPGQGSYNEQFF. CDR3 nucleotides: TGTGCCAGCAGCTCCCCACCGGGACAGGGGTCCTACAATGAGCAGTTCTTC. This chain connects TRBV5-4 to TRBJ2-1; 10 nucleotides match TRBD1. The germline CDR1 and CDR2 sequences are SGHNT and YYREEE (reference sequence). This CDR3 spans 17 amino acids. Trimming cost V 3 bases and J 1 base; bases outside gene matches: 7.

This chain connects TRBV5-6 to TRBJ2-7, with D perhaps TRBD1 (6 bases). The CDR3 runs to 14 residues. The V and J ends lost 5 bases and 2 bases respectively, with 14 bases between them. The V gene's germline CDR1 is SGHDT and CDR2 YYEEEE. Here the CDR3 DNA reads TGTGCCAGCAGTTTACAGGGAAGTCCCTACGAGCAGTACTTC. Residues: CASSLQGSPYEQYF.

In this sample, this clone turned up once. CDR3 protein: CASSRLAGETQYF. CDR3 DNA sequence: TGTGCCAGCAGCCGACTAGCGGGAGAGACCCAGTACTTC. The chain employs TRBV5-5 and TRBJ2-5; 10 nucleotides align to TRBD2. Germline lookup yields CDR1 SGHKS and CDR2 YYEKEE (reference sequence). V was pared by 4 bases and J by 4 bases, with 1 base of the junction left unmatched. CDR3 length equals 13 residues.

The chain couples TRBV28 to TRBJ1-5; 8 positions agree with TRBD1. In germline, CDR1 is MDHEN, CDR2 SYDVKM. The trim removed 7 bases at V and 4 bases at J, leaving 3 bases unmatched. This CDR3 has 13 amino acids. The CDR3 here is CASIRQGNQPQHF. Here the CDR3 DNA reads TGTGCCAGCATTAGACAGGGGAATCAGCCCCAGCATTTT.

The CDR3 spells CAWTPDRSYEQYF. The CDR3 bases are TGTGCCTGGACCCCGGACAGGTCCTACGAGCAGTACTTC. This chain uses TRBV30 with TRBJ2-7, with TRBD1 identical over 7 bases. V dropped 4 bases and J dropped 1; count of bases not matched to a gene: 4. The CDR3 contains 13 residues. From germline, CDR1 is GTSNPN and CDR2 SVGIG (reference sequence).

This clone was seen many times. This sequence joins TRBV5-6 and TRBJ1-6, with D perhaps matching TRBD1 (6 bases). Looked up from germline, CDR1 is SGHDT and CDR2 is YYEEEE. This CDR3 is built from 16 residues. V lost 4 bases, J lost 2 bases, and 13 bases lay in between. The CDR3 region is CASSIPRQAYNSPLHF. The CDR3 DNA is TGTGCCAGCAGCATCCCCCGACAGGCCTATAATTCACCCCTCCACTTT. The variable domain in full, completed from reference TRBV5-6 and TRBJ1-6, reads DAGVTQSPTHLIKTRGQQVTLRCSPKSGHDTVSWYQQALGQGPQFIFQYYEEEERQRGNFPDRFSGHQFPNYSSELNVNALLLGDSALYLCASSIPRQAYNSPLHFGNGTRLTVT.

The V gene is TRBV3-1 (or the pseudogene TRBV3-2), the J gene TRBJ1-2; TRBD1 agrees at 8 bases. V lost 4 bases, J lost 7 bases, and 2 bases stayed unmatched. The CDR3 has 12 amino acids. Germline CDR1 reads LGHDT; CDR2 reads YNNKEL (reference sequence). Here the CDR3 DNA reads TGTGCCAGCAGCCCTACAGGGGGTGGCTACACCTTC. It is translated as CASSPTGGGYTF.

This chain connects TRBV25-1 to TRBJ2-1; a possible D gene is TRBD2 (7 bases). The germline CDR1 and CDR2 sequences are MGHDK and SYGVNS. Deletions cut 6 bases from V and 7 bases from J, with 19 bases between. The CDR3 covers 15 residues. In nucleotides, the CDR3 is TGTGCCAGCAGCCCAGGGTGGGGGGGCCTGAATGAGCAGTTCTTC. Protein product: CASSPGWGGLNEQFF.

The chain carries TRBV11-2 and TRBJ1-1, with TRBD1 matching over 7 bases. Losses at the gene ends were 7 bases for V and 0 bases for J; bases not matched to a gene: 11. CDR1 and CDR2 from the germline V gene are SGHAT and FQNNGV. The CDR3 consists of 16 residues. CDR3 sequence reads: CASTPKRGQLNTEAFF. The CDR3 DNA reads TGTGCCAGCACTCCCAAAAGGGGGCAATTGAACACTGAAGCTTTCTTT. Drawing the rest from reference TRBV11-2 and TRBJ1-1, the complete variable domain is EAGVAQSPRYKIIEKRQSVAFWCNPISGHATLYWYQQILGQGPKLLIQFQNNGVVDDSQLPKDRFSAERLKGVDSTLKIQPAKLEDSAVYLCASTPKRGQLNTEAFFGQGTRLTVV.

This clone is deemed medium-sized. The chain joins TRBV2 to TRBJ2-7; 10 bases fit TRBD2. Germline CDR1 is SNHLY and CDR2 is FYNNEI. There are 14 residues in the CDR3. Germline trimming cut 6 bases from V and 6 bases from J; bases unmatched to any gene: 8. CDR3 residues: CASSDTSGVAEQYF. CDR3 bases: TGTGCCAGCAGCGATACTAGCGGGGTGGCCGAGCAGTACTTC.

V usage is TRBV11-3 and J usage is TRBJ2-3, with 9 bases lining up with TRBD2. The CDR3 extends over 17 amino acids. V was pared by 4 bases and J by 6 bases, with 14 bases of the junction left unmatched. Germline V gene lookup returns CDR1 SGHNT and CDR2 YENEEA. CDR3 residues: CASSSRGTAGGGDTQYF. In DNA form, the CDR3 reads TGTGCCAGCAGCTCGCGTGGGACAGCGGGGGGCGGGGATACGCAGTATTTT.